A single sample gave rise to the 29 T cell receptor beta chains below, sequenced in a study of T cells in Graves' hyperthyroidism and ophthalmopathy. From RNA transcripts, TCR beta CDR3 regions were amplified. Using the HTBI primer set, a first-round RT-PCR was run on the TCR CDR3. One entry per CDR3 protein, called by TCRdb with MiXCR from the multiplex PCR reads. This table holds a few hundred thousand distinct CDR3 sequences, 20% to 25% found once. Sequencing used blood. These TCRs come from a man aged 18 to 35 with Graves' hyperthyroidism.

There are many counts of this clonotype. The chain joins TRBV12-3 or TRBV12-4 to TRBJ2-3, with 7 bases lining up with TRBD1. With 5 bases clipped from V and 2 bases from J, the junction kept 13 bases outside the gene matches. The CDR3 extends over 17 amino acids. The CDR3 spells CASSEWTGPDHTDTQYF. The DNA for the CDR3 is TGTGCCAGCAGTGAGTGGACAGGACCCGATCACACAGATACGCAGTATTTT.

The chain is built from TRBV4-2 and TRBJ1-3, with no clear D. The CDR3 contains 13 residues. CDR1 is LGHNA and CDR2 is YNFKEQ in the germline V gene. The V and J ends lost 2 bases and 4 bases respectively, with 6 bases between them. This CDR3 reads CASSQPGGNTIYF. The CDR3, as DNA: TGTGCCAGCAGCCAACCTGGAGGAAACACCATATATTTT.

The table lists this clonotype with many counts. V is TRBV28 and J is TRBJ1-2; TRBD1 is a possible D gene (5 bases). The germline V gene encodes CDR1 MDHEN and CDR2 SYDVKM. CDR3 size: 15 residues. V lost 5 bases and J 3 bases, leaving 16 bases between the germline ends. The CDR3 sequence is CASSLGPGVDYGYTF. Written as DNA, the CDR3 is TGTGCCAGCAGTCTTGGGCCGGGGGTTGACTATGGCTACACCTTC.

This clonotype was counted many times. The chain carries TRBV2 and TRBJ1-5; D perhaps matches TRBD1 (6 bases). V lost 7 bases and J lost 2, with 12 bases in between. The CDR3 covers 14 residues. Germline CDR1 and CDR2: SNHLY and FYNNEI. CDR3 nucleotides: TGTGCCAGCAATAGGGGGGGCGGCAATCAGCCCCAGCATTTT. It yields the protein CASNRGGGNQPQHF.

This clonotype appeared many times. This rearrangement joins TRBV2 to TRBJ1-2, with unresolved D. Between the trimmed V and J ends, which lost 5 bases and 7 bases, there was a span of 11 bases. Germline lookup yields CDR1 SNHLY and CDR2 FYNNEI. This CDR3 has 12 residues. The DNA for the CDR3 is TGTGCCAGCAGTCGGGAGGCAGCTGGCTACACCTTC. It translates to CASSREAAGYTF.

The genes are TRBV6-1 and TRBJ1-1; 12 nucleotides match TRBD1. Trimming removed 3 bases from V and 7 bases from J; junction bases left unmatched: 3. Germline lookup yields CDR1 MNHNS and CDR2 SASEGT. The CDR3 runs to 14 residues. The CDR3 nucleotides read TGTGCCAGCAGTGAGGGGACAGGGGGCGATGAAGCTTTCTTT. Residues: CASSEGTGGDEAFF.

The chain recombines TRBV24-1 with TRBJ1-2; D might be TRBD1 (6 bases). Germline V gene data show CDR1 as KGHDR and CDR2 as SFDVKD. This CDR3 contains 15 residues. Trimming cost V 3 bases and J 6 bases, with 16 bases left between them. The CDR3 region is CATSDILQGIDGYTF. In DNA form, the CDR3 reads TGTGCCACCAGTGATATACTGCAGGGGATTGATGGCTACACCTTC.

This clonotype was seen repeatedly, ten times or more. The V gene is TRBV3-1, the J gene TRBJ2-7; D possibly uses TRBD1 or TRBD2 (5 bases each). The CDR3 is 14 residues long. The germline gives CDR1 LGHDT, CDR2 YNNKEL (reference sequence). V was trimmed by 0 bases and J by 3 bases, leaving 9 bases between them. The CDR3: CASSQETGRYEQYF. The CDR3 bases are TGTGCCAGCAGCCAAGAAACGGGACGCTACGAGCAGTACTTC.

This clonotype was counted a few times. Here the CDR3 reads CASSSLAGGPQEQYF. In nucleotides, the CDR3 is TGTGCCAGCAGTTCTCTAGCGGGAGGGCCCCAGGAGCAGTACTTC. The chain joins TRBV28 to TRBJ2-7; TRBD2 aligns across 12 bases. Germline loops: CDR1 MDHEN, CDR2 SYDVKM. The CDR3 is made up of 15 amino acids. V shed 4 bases, J shed 7 bases, and the junction held 8 bases outside the gene matches.

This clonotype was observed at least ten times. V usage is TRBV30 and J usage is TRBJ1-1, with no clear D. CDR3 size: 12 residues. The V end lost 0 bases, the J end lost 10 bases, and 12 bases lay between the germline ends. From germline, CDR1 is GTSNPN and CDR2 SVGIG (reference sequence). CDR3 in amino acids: CAWSVAGFTAFF. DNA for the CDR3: TGTGCCTGGAGTGTGGCGGGATTTACAGCTTTCTTT.

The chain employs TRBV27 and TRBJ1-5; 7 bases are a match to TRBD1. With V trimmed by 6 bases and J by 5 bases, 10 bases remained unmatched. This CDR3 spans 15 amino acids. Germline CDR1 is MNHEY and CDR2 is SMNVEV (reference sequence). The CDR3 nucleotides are TGTGCCAGCAGCCCCCTCGACAGGGCGGATCAGCCCCAGCATTTT. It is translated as CASSPLDRADQPQHF.

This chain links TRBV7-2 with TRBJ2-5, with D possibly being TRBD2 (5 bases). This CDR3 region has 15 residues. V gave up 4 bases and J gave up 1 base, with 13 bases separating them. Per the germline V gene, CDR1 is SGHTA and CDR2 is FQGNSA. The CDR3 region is CASSSYPGFQETQYF. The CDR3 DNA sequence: TGTGCCAGCAGCTCCTATCCGGGATTCCAAGAGACCCAGTACTTC.

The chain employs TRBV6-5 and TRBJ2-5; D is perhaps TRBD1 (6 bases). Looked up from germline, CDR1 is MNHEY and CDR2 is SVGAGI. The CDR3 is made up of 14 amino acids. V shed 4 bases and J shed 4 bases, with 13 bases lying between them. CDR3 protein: CASSSQLQGETQYF. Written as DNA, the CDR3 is TGTGCCAGCAGTTCCCAGCTACAGGGAGAGACCCAGTACTTC.

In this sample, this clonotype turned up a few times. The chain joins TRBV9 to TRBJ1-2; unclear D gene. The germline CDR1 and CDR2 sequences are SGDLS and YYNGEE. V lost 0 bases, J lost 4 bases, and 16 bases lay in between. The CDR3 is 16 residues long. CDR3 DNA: TGTGCCAGCAGCGTAGCCAGTTCTCACCTGGGCTATGGCTACACCTTC. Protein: CASSVASSHLGYGYTF.

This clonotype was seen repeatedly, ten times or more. CDR3 bases: TGCAGCGTGGCAAGGACAGTATTGAACACTGAAGCTTTCTTT. It translates to CSVARTVLNTEAFF. J is TRBJ1-1 and V is TRBV29-1, with D possibly being TRBD1 (6 bases). The CDR3 loop spans 14 amino acids. Trimming removed 6 bases at V and 0 bases at J, with 14 bases between. The germline V gene has CDR1 SQVTM and CDR2 ANQGSEA. Looking up the rest from reference TRBV29-1 and TRBJ1-1 gives the full variable domain: SAVISQKPSRDICQRGTSLTIQCQVDSQVTMMFWYRQQPGQSLTLIATANQGSEATYESGFVIDKFPISRPNLTFSTLTVSNMSPEDSSIYLCSVARTVLNTEAFFGQGTRLTVV.

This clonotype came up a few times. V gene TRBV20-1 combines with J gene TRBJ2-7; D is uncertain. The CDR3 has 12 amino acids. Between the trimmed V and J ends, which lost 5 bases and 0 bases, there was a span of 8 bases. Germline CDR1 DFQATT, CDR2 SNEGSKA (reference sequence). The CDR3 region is CSAYRSSYEQYF. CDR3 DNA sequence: TGCAGTGCTTATAGGAGCTCCTACGAGCAGTACTTC.

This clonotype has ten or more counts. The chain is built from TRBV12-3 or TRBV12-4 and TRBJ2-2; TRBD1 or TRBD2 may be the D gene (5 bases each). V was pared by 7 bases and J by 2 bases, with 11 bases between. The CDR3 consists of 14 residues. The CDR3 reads CASTPGPNTGELFF. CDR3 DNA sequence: TGTGCCAGCACCCCGGGACCCAACACCGGGGAGCTGTTTTTT.

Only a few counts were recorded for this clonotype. DNA for the CDR3: TGTGCCAGCAGTTCCCCTCTGGGAGGGAAAGCTTTCTTT. Translating gives CASSSPLGGKAFF. The chain uses TRBV6-5 and TRBJ1-1; no firm D call. Germline assignment: CDR1 MNHEY and CDR2 SVGAGI. The V end was cut by 4 bases, the J end by 9 bases, with 15 bases between. The CDR3 sequence is 13 residues long.

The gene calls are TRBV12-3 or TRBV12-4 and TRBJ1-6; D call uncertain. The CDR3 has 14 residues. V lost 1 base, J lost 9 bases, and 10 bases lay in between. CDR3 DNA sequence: TGTGCCAGCAGTTTAGTCAGTTACGGTTCACCCCTCCACTTT. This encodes CASSLVSYGSPLHF.

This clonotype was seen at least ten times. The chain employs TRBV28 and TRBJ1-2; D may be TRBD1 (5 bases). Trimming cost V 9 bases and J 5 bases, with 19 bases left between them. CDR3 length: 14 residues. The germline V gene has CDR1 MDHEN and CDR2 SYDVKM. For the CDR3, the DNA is TGTGCCAGGACCGGCCACGGGGACTTGTATGGCTACACCTTC. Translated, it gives CARTGHGDLYGYTF.

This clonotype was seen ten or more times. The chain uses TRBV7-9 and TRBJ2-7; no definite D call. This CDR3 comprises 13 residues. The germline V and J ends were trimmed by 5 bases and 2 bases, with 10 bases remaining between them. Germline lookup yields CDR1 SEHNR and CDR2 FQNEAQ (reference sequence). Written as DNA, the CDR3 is TGTGCCAGCAGCAAGGCATTCCCCTACGAGCAGTACTTC. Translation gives CASSKAFPYEQYF.

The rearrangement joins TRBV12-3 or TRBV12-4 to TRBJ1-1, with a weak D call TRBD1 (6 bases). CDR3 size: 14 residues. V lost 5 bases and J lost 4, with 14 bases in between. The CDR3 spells CASSRHREGTEAFF. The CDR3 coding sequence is TGTGCCAGCAGTCGCCACAGGGAGGGCACTGAAGCTTTCTTT.

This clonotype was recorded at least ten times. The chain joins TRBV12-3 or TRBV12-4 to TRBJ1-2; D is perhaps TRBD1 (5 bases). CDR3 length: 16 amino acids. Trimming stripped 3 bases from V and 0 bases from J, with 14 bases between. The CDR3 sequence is CASSLGGPPANYGYTF. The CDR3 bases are TGTGCCAGCAGTTTGGGGGGACCACCAGCTAACTATGGCTACACCTTC.

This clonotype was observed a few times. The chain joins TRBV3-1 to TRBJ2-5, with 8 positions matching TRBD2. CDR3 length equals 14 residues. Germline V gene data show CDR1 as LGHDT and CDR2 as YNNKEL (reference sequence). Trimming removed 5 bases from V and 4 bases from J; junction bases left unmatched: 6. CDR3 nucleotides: TGTGCCAGCAGCTTCACCGGGACTAGAGAGACCCAGTACTTC. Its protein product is CASSFTGTRETQYF.

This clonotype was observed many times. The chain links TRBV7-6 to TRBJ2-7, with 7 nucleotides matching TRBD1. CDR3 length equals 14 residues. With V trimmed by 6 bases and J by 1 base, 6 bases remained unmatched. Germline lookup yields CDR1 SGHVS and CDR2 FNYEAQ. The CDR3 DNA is TGTGCCAGCAGTCCCCGGGACAGTTCCTACGAGCAGTACTTC. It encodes CASSPRDSSYEQYF. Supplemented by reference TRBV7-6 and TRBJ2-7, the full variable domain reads GAGVSQSPRYKVTKRGQDVALRCDPISGHVSLYWYRQALGQGPEFLTYFNYEAQQDKSGLPNDRFSAERPEGSISTLTIQRTEQRDSAMYRCASSPRDSSYEQYFGPGTRLTVT.

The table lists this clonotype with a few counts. The CDR3 region has the DNA TGCGCCAGCAGCCAAGCCGGGACAGGAGACACCGGGGAGCTGTTTTTT. This sequence encodes CASSQAGTGDTGELFF. This chain connects TRBV4-1 to TRBJ2-2; the match to TRBD1 covers 8 bases. The V segment lost 1 base and the J segment 3 bases; nucleotides outside the gene matches: 4. The CDR3 length is 16 residues. The germline V gene encodes CDR1 MGHRA and CDR2 YSYEKL.

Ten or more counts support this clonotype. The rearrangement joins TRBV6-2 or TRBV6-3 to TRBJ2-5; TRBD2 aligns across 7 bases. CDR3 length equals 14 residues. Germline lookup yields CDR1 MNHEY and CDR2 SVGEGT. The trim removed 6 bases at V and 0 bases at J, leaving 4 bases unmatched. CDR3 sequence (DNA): TGTGCCAGCAGCACTCTAGCGGACCAAGAGACCCAGTACTTC. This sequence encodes CASSTLADQETQYF.

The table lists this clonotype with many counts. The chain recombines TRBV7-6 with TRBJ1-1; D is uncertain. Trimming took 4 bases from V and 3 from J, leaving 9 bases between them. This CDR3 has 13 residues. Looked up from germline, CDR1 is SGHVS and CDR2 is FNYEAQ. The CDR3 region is CASSYRLDTEAFF. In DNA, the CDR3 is TGTGCCAGCAGCTATAGACTGGACACTGAAGCTTTCTTT.

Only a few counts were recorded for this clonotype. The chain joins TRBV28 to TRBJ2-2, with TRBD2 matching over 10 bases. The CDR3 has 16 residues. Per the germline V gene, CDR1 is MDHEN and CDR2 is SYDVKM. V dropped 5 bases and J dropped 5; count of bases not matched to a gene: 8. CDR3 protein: CASSPERGGGTGELFF. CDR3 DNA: TGTGCCAGCAGTCCTGAGCGGGGGGGCGGTACCGGGGAGCTGTTTTTT.